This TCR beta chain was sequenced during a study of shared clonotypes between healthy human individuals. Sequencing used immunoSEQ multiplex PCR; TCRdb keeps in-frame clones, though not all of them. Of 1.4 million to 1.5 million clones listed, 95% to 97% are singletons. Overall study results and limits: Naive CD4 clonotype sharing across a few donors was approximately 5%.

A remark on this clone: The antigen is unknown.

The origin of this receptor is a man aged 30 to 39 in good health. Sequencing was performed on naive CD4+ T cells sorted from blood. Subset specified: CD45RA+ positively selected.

This CDR3 is CASSSFADIAGASGNEQFF. CDR3 DNA sequence: TGCGCCAGCAGCTCCTTTGCGGATATAGCGGGAGCCTCGGGCAATGAGCAGTTCTTC. V and J are TRBV5-1 and TRBJ2-1; TRBD2 aligns across 9 bases. The trim removed 3 bases at V and 6 bases at J, leaving 19 bases unmatched. CDR1 is SGHRS and CDR2 is YFSETQ in the germline V gene. The CDR3 totals 19 residues.